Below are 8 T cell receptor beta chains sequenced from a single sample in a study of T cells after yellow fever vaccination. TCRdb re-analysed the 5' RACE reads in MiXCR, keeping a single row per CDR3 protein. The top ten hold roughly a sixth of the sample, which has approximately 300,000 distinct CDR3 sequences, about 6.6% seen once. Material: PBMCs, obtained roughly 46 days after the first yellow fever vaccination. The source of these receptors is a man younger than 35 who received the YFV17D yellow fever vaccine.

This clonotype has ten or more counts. CDR3 protein: CASSLGGDSYEQYV. The CDR3 DNA sequence: TGTGCCAGCAGCTTGGGAGGGGACAGCTACGAGCAGTACGTC. The V and J genes are TRBV5-6 and TRBJ2-7; TRBD1 matches at 7 bases. The trim removed 0 bases at V and 3 bases at J, leaving 3 bases unmatched. Per germline, CDR1 SGHDT and CDR2 YYEEEE. The CDR3 loop spans 14 amino acids.

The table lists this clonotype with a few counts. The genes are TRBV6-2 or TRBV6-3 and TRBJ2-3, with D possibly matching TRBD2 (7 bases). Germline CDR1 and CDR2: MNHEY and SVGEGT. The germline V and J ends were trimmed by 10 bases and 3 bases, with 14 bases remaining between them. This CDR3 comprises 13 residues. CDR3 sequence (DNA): TGTGCCATCGAGGGGGGGCTGACAGATACGCAGTATTTT. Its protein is CAIEGGLTDTQYF.

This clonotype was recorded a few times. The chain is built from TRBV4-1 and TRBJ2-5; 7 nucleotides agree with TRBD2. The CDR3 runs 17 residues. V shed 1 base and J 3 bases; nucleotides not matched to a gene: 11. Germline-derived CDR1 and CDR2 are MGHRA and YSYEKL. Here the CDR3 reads CASSQAPSGTMKETQYF. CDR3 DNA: TGCGCCAGCAGCCAAGCGCCTAGCGGCACAATGAAAGAGACCCAGTACTTC.

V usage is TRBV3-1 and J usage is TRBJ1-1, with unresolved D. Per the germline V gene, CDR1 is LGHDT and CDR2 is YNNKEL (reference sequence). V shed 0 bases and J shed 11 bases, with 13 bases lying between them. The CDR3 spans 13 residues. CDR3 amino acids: CASSQDRRANAFF. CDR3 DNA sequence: TGTGCCAGCAGCCAAGATCGGCGGGCGAATGCTTTCTTT.

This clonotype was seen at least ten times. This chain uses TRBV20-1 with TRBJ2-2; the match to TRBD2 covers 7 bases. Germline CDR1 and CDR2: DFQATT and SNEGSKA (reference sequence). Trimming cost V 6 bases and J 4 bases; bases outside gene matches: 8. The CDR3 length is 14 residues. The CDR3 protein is CSAMSGAGTGELFF. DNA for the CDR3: TGCAGTGCGATGAGCGGGGCCGGCACCGGGGAGCTGTTTTTT.

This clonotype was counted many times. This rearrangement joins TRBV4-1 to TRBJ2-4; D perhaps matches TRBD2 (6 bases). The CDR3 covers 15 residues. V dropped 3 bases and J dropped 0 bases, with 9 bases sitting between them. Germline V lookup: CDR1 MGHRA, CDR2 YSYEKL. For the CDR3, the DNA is TGCGCCAGCAGCCAGGTGGGACTAGCCAAAAACATTCAGTACTTC. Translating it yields CASSQVGLAKNIQYF.

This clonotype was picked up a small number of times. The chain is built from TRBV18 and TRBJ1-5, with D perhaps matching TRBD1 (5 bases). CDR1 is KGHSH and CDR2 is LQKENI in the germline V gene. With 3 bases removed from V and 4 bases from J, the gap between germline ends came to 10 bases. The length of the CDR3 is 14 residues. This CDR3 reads CASSPAAGNQPQHF. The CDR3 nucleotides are TGTGCCAGCTCACCGGCAGCAGGGAATCAGCCCCAGCATTTT.

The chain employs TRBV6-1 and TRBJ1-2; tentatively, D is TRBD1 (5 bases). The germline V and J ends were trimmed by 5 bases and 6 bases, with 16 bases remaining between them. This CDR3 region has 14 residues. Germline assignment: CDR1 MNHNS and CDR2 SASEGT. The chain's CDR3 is CASSSLRVGDGYTF. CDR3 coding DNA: TGTGCCAGCAGTAGCCTCAGGGTGGGAGATGGCTACACCTTC.